A single sample gave rise to the 30 T cell receptor delta chains below, sequenced in a study of gamma-delta T cells after stem cell transplantation. TCRdb re-called the RT-PCR reads using CATT. The data hold 1,200 to 1,500 delta-chain clones, with over 20% observed a single time. Source material: gamma-delta T cells. All receptors come from a human donor. It is not recorded whose cells these are; they may come from a transplant donor.

By proportion, this clone is medium-sized. This rearrangement joins TRDV2 to TRDJ1; 12 nucleotides match TRDD3. This CDR3 region has 16 residues. V trimming: 0 bases; J trimming: 0 bases; junction bases outside the gene matches: 1. CDR1 and CDR2 from the germline V gene are GEAIGNYY and EKD. The CDR3 sequence: CACDTLGDTNTDKLIF. The CDR3 DNA sequence: TGTGCCTGTGACACCCTGGGGGATACGAACACCGATAAACTCATCTTT.

With regard to this clone: With only one base between it and a far larger clone, this is likely a read error. Different DNA sequences within this sample yield the same CDR3. The chain employs TRDV2 and TRDJ1, with 8 bases fitting TRDD3. The J segment lost 4 bases and the V segment lost 0 bases, leaving 9 bases of the junction unmatched. This CDR3 is 16 amino acids long. Per the germline V gene, CDR1 is GEAIGNYY and CDR2 is EKD. CDR3 DNA: TGTGCCTGTGACACCGTATCTCTGGGGGAGAACGATAAACTCATCTTT. Amino acid sequence: CACDTVSLGENDKLIF.

This clone counts as large. This sequence joins TRDV2 and TRDJ1, with 8 nucleotides matching TRDD3. V lost 3 bases to trimming and J lost 3 bases; unmatched junction nucleotides: 17. Germline lookup yields CDR1 GEAIGNYY and CDR2 EKD. This CDR3 is built from 18 residues. CDR3 nucleotide sequence: TGTGCCTGTGACCAAGTACTGGGGGGGAGAAGTTTCTCCGATAAACTCATCTTT. This gives the protein CACDQVLGGRSFSDKLIF.

Sample share makes this clone medium-sized. This chain links TRDV2 with TRDJ1, with a possible D match to TRDD3 (6 bases). The length of the CDR3 is 14 residues. V was pared by 2 bases and J by 1 base, with 10 bases between. Germline V lookup: CDR1 GEAIGNYY, CDR2 EKD. CDR3 protein: CACDSMGGTDKLIF. CDR3 nucleotide sequence: TGTGCCTGTGACAGTATGGGGGGCACCGATAAACTCATCTTT.

This clone was found a few times. This likely stems from a read error, as it lies one base from a far larger clone. The same CDR3 is also encoded by other DNA sequences in this sample. This rearrangement joins TRDV1 to TRDJ1, with D unresolved. Germline V lookup: CDR1 TSWWSYY, CDR2 QGS. Trimming removed 6 bases from V and 7 bases from J, with 18 bases in between. The CDR3 consists of 14 residues. The CDR3 region is CALGRGIPHLKLIF. In nucleotides, the CDR3 is TGTGCTCTTGGACGAGGAATCCCTCACCTTAAACTCATCTTT.

Regarding this clone: It differs at one base from a far larger clone, so likely a read error. CDR3 bases: TGTGCCTGTGGCATCTGGGGGATAGCTACCGATAAACTCATCTTT. As protein: CACGIWGIATDKLIF. The V gene is TRDV2, the J gene TRDJ1; 10 bases line up with TRDD3. This CDR3 spans 15 amino acids. V lost 5 bases to trimming and J lost 2 bases; unmatched junction nucleotides: 7. CDR1 is GEAIGNYY and CDR2 is EKD in the germline V gene.

This clone is large. This specimen includes other DNA sequences encoding the same CDR3. This chain uses TRDV2 with TRDJ1, with D maybe TRDD3 (6 bases). Trimming shortened V by 0 bases and J by 0 bases, and 10 bases separated the two germline ends. This CDR3 is built from 15 residues. CDR1 GEAIGNYY and CDR2 EKD come from the germline V gene. For the CDR3, the DNA is TGTGCCTGTGACACCGTCGGGGATTACACCGATAAACTCATCTTT. It yields the protein CACDTVGDYTDKLIF.

Sample share makes this clone large. The chain has TRDV2 and TRDJ1, with 11 bases matching TRDD3. CDR1 and CDR2 from the germline V gene are GEAIGNYY and EKD. The CDR3 spans 21 residues. V lost 0 bases to trimming and J lost 1 base; unmatched junction nucleotides: 18. CDR3 loop: CACDTVRPGGYFNVRTDKLIF. The CDR3 region has the DNA TGTGCCTGTGACACCGTCCGGCCTGGGGGATACTTCAACGTACGCACCGATAAACTCATCTTT.

The table lists this clone with a few counts. A read error is likely here: a far larger clone is one base away. The J gene is TRDJ1, the V gene TRDV2, with TRDD3 as a possible D gene (5 bases). Germline lookup yields CDR1 GEAIGNYY and CDR2 EKD. This CDR3 comprises 20 residues. Trimming removed 5 bases at V and 2 bases at J, with 32 bases between. This CDR3 is CACVPLVTSGPGGGTDKLIF. The DNA of the CDR3 is TGTGCCTGTGTTCCCCTCGTTACCTCCGGCCCAGGGGGTGGGACCGATAAACTCATCTTT.

The chain has TRDV2 and TRDJ1; 7 nucleotides agree with TRDD3. The CDR3 length is 16 residues. J was trimmed by 10 bases and V by 3 bases; bases with no gene match: 19. The V gene's germline CDR1 is GEAIGNYY and CDR2 EKD. The CDR3 nucleotides are TGTGCCTGTGACCCCGTCGGTGGGGGACCCGGTTCGAGACTCATCTTT. Its translation is CACDPVGGGPGSRLIF.

This clone qualifies as large. The chain has TRDV2 and TRDJ1; 12 bases are shared with TRDD3. The CDR3 runs 17 residues. Germline V gives CDR1 GEAIGNYY, CDR2 EKD. Unmatched junction bases numbered 13, after V lost 7 bases and J lost 2 bases. CDR3 in DNA: TGTGCCTGCTTTGTACTGGGGGATACCATCCCTACCGATAAACTCATCTTT. Amino acid sequence: CACFVLGDTIPTDKLIF.

This clone has only a few counts. This chain connects TRDV2 to TRDJ1, with a tentative D call TRDD3 (6 bases). The germline V gene encodes CDR1 GEAIGNYY and CDR2 EKD. Between the trimmed V and J ends, which lost 0 bases and 1 base, there was a span of 11 bases. The CDR3 spans 15 residues. CDR3 coding DNA: TGTGCCTGTGACACCGTGGGGGGACCCACCGATAAACTCATCTTT. Protein sequence: CACDTVGGPTDKLIF.

The table lists this clone with a few counts. A read error likely explains this, since a far larger clone differs by one base. The identical CDR3 is also encoded by other nucleotide sequences in the sample. The rearrangement links TRDV2 to TRDJ1; 13 nucleotides line up with TRDD3. The CDR3 is 18 amino acids. The germline gives CDR1 GEAIGNYY, CDR2 EKD. This CDR3 is CACDTVSTGGYGADKLIF. CDR3 in DNA: TGTGCCTGCGACACCGTTAGTACTGGGGGATACGGGGCCGATAAACTCATCTTT.

This rearrangement joins TRDV2 to TRDJ1; weak D call: TRDD3 (6 bases). CDR1 and CDR2 (germline): GEAIGNYY, EKD. The CDR3 contains 22 residues. V shed 1 base and J shed 0 bases, with 32 bases lying between them. This CDR3 is CACDTLLRSGSVGGAYTDKLIF. CDR3 coding DNA: TGTGCCTGTGACACGCTTCTACGGTCTGGGTCCGTTGGGGGGGCCTACACCGATAAACTCATCTTT.

This clone is medium-sized (0.01 to 0.1%) in the sample. The same CDR3 arises from other DNA sequences in this sample as well. This sequence joins TRDV2 and TRDJ1; D remains unclear. In germline, CDR1 is GEAIGNYY, CDR2 EKD. V lost 1 base to trimming and J lost 0 bases, with 11 bases between them. CDR3 length: 15 residues. CDR3 sequence (DNA): TGTGCCTGTGACACTGTCATGGCTAACACCGATAAACTCATCTTT. Its translation is CACDTVMANTDKLIF.

This clone ranks as medium-sized. Distinct nucleotide sequences in the sample also encode this CDR3. The rearrangement joins TRDV2 to TRDJ1, with TRDD3 identical over 10 bases. CDR3 length equals 15 residues. Germline V lookup: CDR1 GEAIGNYY, CDR2 EKD. Trimming at V came to 0 bases and at J to 4 bases, leaving 4 bases not matched to a gene. For the CDR3, the DNA is TGTGCCTGTGACACCTGGGGGATACAGGGCGATAAACTCATCTTT. This encodes CACDTWGIQGDKLIF.

In its sample, this clone was seen a few times. It is likely a read error: a sequence one base away is far more abundant. At the DNA level, this CDR3 is encoded by other sequences in the same sample as well. The chain uses TRDV1 and TRDJ1, with 13 bases that match TRDD3. CDR1 TSWWSYY and CDR2 QGS come from the germline V gene. Trimming cost V 2 bases and J 1 base; bases outside gene matches: 16. There are 21 residues in the CDR3. The DNA for the CDR3 is TGTGCTCTTGGGGAAGCCTTCCCGCTTTACTGGGGGATACGCGTCACCGATAAACTCATCTTT. Protein: CALGEAFPLYWGIRVTDKLIF.

CDR3 DNA: TGTGCCTGTGACCCGCTGGGGGATACTCAGTACACCGATAAACTCATCTTT. The encoded protein is CACDPLGDTQYTDKLIF. The V call is TRDV2, the J call TRDJ1; TRDD3 matches at 11 bases. V gave up 3 bases and J gave up 0 bases; unmatched junction bases: 8. CDR1 is GEAIGNYY and CDR2 is EKD in the germline V gene. CDR3 size: 17 residues.

By share, this clone ranks as medium-sized (0.01 to 0.1%). The chain uses TRDV2 and TRDJ1; the match to TRDD3 covers 8 bases. This CDR3 spans 18 amino acids. CDR1 and CDR2 (germline): GEAIGNYY, EKD. V trimming: 0 bases; J trimming: 0 bases; junction bases outside the gene matches: 11. The CDR3 protein is CACDTISYWGFDTDKLIF. CDR3 sequence (DNA): TGTGCCTGTGACACCATATCATACTGGGGGTTCGACACCGATAAACTCATCTTT.

This clone came up once. V and J are TRDV2 and TRDJ1; TRDD3 agrees at 9 bases. This CDR3 comprises 18 residues. Germline CDR1 GEAIGNYY, CDR2 EKD. Germline trimming cut 0 bases from V and 4 bases from J; bases unmatched to any gene: 14. This CDR3 is CACDTITVSLGENDKLIF. The CDR3 DNA sequence: TGTGCCTGTGACACCATAACCGTATCACTGGGGGAGAACGATAAACTCATCTTT.

This clone showed up just a few times. The chain employs TRDV1 and TRDJ1, with D possibly matching TRDD3 (6 bases). The CDR3 length is 18 residues. The germline V gene encodes CDR1 TSWWSYY and CDR2 QGS. With 1 base removed from V and 1 base from J, the gap between germline ends came to 19 bases. The CDR3 DNA reads as TGTGCTCTTGGGGAACAGGGCCCTAGGGGGAAACTCACCGATAAACTCATCTTT. Translating gives CALGEQGPRGKLTDKLIF.

This clone was seen a few times. A much larger clone is a single base away; this may be a read error. The CDR3 sequence is CACDTLGVYTDKPIF. The DNA for the CDR3 is TGTGCCTGTGACACCCTGGGGGTCTACACCGATAAACCCATCTTT. The chain combines TRDV2 with TRDJ1; 7 bases match TRDD3. The CDR3 has 15 amino acids. Germline CDR1 GEAIGNYY, CDR2 EKD.

Judged by abundance, this clone is medium-sized (0.01 to 0.1%). The sample contains more than one DNA sequence encoding this CDR3. The chain is built from TRDV1 and TRDJ1; 11 bases map to TRDD3. Germline V gene sequence: CDR1 TSWWSYY, CDR2 QGS. Trimming removed 5 bases from V and 0 bases from J; junction bases left unmatched: 35. The CDR3 extends over 26 amino acids. CDR3 amino acids: CALGLDEPGPPEFWGIPEDNTDKLIF. CDR3 bases: TGTGCTCTTGGGCTAGACGAACCCGGTCCTCCAGAATTCTGGGGGATACCCGAAGATAACACCGATAAACTCATCTTT.

Sample share makes this clone hyperexpanded. This specimen includes other DNA sequences encoding the same CDR3. The chain has TRDV2 and TRDJ1, with 9 bases lining up with TRDD3. Germline values: CDR1 GEAIGNYY, CDR2 EKD. J was trimmed by 4 bases and V by 0 bases; bases with no gene match: 8. The length of the CDR3 is 16 residues. The CDR3, as DNA: TGTGCCTGTGACACCGTATCACTGGGGGAGAACGATAAACTCATCTTT. Protein: CACDTVSLGENDKLIF.

About this clone: Given a much more abundant clone one base away, this may be a read error. The chain couples TRDV2 to TRDJ3; TRDD3 matches 7 bases. The CDR3 sequence is 25 residues long. Germline CDR1 and CDR2: GEAIGNYY and EKD. Written as DNA, the CDR3 is TGTGCCTGTGACACCGTGAGTGGATGGGGGACCCCGCTTCGTTTATCGTCCTGGGGCACCCGACAGATGTTTTTC. Its translation is CACDTVSGWGTPLRLSSWGTRQMFF.

A note on this clone: A much larger clone is a single base away; this may be a read error. Within the sample, other DNA sequences also encode this same CDR3. This chain joins TRDV2 and TRDJ1; 11 positions agree with TRDD3. The CDR3 extends over 26 amino acids. CDR1 and CDR2 from the germline V gene are GEAIGNYY and EKD. CDR3 protein: CACDSVLGDKGLRPNTGGSDTDKLIF. CDR3 DNA sequence: TGTGCCTGCGACAGTGTACTGGGGGATAAAGGCCTACGTCCCAATACTGGGGGTTCGGACACCGATAAACTCATCTTT.

This clone is labeled medium-sized. The chain couples TRDV2 to TRDJ1; D not resolved. This CDR3 is 18 amino acids long. Germline CDR1 GEAIGNYY, CDR2 EKD. V dropped 0 bases and J dropped 0 bases, with 19 bases sitting between them. DNA of the CDR3: TGTGCCTGTGACACCATCCCGCCCGGCCTTGCGTACACCGATAAACTCATCTTT. Amino acid sequence: CACDTIPPGLAYTDKLIF.

By proportion, this clone is medium-sized. The V call is TRDV1, the J call TRDJ1; D is unclear. The V and J ends lost 1 base and 1 base respectively, with 22 bases between them. The CDR3 has 19 amino acids. CDR1 is TSWWSYY, CDR2 QGS, per germline. The CDR3 is CALGEPKPYGLRATDKLIF. CDR3 DNA: TGTGCTCTTGGGGAACCAAAACCGTATGGTCTACGCGCCACCGATAAACTCATCTTT.

This clone has just a few counts. The chain links TRDV1 to TRDJ1, with TRDD3 identical over 9 bases. The length of the CDR3 is 21 residues. Germline V gene sequence: CDR1 TSWWSYY, CDR2 QGS. The junction had 21 bases not matched to a gene; V was cut back by 1 base and J by 3 bases. The CDR3 loop reads CALGERVRSGGSAGNADKLIF. CDR3 DNA sequence: TGTGCTCTTGGGGAACGGGTACGATCTGGGGGATCAGCTGGGAACGCCGATAAACTCATCTTT.

In this sample, this clone is medium-sized. This likely traces to a read error, being one base from a far larger clone. The chain uses TRDV1 and TRDJ1; no reliable D call. Germline V gene sequence: CDR1 TSWWSYY, CDR2 QGS. Trimming took 6 bases from V and 7 from J, leaving 18 bases between them. The CDR3 has 14 amino acids. The CDR3 loop is CALGRGVPHLKLIF. In DNA, the CDR3 is TGTGCTCTTGGACGAGGGGTCCCTCACCTTAAACTCATCTTT.